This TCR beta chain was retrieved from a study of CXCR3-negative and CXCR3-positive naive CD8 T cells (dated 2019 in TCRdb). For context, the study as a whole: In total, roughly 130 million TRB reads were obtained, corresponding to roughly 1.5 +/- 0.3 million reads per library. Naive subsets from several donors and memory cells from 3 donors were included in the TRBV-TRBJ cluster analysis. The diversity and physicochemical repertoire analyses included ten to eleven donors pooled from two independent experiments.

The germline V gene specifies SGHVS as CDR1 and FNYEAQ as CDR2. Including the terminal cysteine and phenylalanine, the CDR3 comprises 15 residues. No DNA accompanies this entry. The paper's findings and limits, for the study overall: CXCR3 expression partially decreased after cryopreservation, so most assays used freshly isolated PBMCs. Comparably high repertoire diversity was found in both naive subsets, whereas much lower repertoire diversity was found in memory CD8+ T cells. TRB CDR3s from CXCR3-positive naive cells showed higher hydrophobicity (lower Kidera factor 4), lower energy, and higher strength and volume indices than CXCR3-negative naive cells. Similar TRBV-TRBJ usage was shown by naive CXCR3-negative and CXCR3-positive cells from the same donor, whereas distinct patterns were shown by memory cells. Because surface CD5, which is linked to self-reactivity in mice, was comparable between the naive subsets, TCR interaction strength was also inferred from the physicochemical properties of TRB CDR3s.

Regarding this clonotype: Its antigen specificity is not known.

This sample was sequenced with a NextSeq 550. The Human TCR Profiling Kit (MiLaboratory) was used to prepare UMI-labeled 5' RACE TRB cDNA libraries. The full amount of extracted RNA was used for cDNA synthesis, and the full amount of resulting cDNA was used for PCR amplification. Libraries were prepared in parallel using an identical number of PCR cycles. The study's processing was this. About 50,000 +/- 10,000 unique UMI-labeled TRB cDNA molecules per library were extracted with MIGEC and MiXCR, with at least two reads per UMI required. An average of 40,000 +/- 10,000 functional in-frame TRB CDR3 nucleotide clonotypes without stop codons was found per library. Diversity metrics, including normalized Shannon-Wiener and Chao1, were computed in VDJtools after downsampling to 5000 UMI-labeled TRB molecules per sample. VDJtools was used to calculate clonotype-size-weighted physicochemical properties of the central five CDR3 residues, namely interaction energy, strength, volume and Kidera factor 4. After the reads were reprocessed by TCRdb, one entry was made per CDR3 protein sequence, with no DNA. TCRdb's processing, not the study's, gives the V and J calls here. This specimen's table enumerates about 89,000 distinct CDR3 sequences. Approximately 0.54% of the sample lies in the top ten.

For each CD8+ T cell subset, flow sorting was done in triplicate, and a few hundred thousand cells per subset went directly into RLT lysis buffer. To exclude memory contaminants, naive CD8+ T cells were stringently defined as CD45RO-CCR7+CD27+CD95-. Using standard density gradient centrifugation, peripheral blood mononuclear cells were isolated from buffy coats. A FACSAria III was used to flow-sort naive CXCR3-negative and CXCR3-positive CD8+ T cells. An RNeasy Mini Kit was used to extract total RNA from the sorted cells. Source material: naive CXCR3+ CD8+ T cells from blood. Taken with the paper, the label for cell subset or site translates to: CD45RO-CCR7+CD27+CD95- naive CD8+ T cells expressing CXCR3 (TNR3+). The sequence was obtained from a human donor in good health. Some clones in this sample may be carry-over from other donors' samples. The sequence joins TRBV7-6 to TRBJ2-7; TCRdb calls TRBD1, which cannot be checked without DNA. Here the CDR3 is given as CASSLGSRDTYEQYF. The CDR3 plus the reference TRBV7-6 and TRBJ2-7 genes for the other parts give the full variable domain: GAGVSQSPRYKVTKRGQDVALRCDPISGHVSLYWYRQALGQGPEFLTYFNYEAQQDKSGLPNDRFSAERPEGSISTLTIQRTEQRDSAMYRCASSLGSRDTYEQYFGPGTRLTVT.